What follows are 12 T cell receptor beta chains derived from one specimen sequenced in a study of blood T cell repertoires in COVID-19. Measured with immunoSEQ multiplex PCR; TCRdb has only the in-frame clones, and not every one. Altogether over 85,000 clones are present, around 87% being singletons, with the ten largest covering around 3%. The sample consisted of peripheral blood. These receptors were obtained from a man aged 45-65 years with active or convalescent COVID-19.

The rearrangement joins TRBV28 to TRBJ2-4; a weak D match, TRBD1 (8 bases). V shed 6 bases and J shed 0 bases, with 15 bases lying between them. Germline CDR1 reads MDHEN; CDR2 reads SYDVKM. The CDR3 extends over 16 amino acids. CDR3 bases: TGTGCCAGCAGCCTAACAGGGGGGGTAGCCAAAAACATTCAGTACTTC. Translation gives CASSLTGGVAKNIQYF.

The chain links TRBV6-2 or TRBV6-3 to TRBJ1-1, with D tentatively TRBD1 (6 bases). The CDR3 is 16 amino acids. Germline V CDR1 and CDR2: MNHEY, SVGEGT. V was shortened by 4 bases and J by 1 base, with 16 bases between the two germline ends. CDR3 DNA sequence: TGTGCCAGCAGTTCCTATAACAGGGAAAAGAACACTGAAGCTTTCTTT. Encoded protein: CASSSYNREKNTEAFF.

The chain employs TRBV28 and TRBJ1-2; D remains unclear. CDR1 is MDHEN and CDR2 is SYDVKM in the germline V gene. The CDR3 is made up of 13 amino acids. The V and J ends lost 4 bases and 0 bases respectively, with 6 bases between them. The CDR3 nucleotides read TGTGCCAGCAGTTCCTATGCTAACTATGGCTACACCTTC. Encoded protein: CASSSYANYGYTF.

V is TRBV11-2 and J is TRBJ1-4, with TRBD1 matching 7 bases. Germline assignment: CDR1 SGHAT and CDR2 FQNNGV. The J segment lost 0 bases and the V segment lost 5 bases, leaving 9 bases of the junction unmatched. The CDR3 extends over 17 amino acids. The CDR3 reads CASSPGDSYATNEKLFF. The CDR3 bases are TGTGCCAGCAGCCCGGGGGACAGCTATGCAACTAATGAAAAACTGTTTTTT.

A remark on this clone: Different DNA sequences within this sample yield the same CDR3. Written as DNA, the CDR3 is TGTGCCAGCAGCTTAGGGGACAGACCCTACGAGCAGTACGTC. This translates into CASSLGDRPYEQYV. J is TRBJ2-7 and V is TRBV7-2; 7 bases map to TRBD1. The junction had 2 bases not matched to a gene; V was cut back by 1 base and J by 2 bases. Germline loops: CDR1 SGHTA, CDR2 FQGNSA. The CDR3 covers 14 residues.

This clone occurred a few times. The chain carries TRBV5-4 and TRBJ1-4; 9 bases are a match to TRBD1. The CDR3 spans 13 residues. The germline gives CDR1 SGHNT, CDR2 YYREEE (reference sequence). Trimming removed 6 bases from V and 6 bases from J; junction bases left unmatched: 3. This chain's CDR3 is CASKGQGDEKLFF. In nucleotides, the CDR3 is TGTGCCAGCAAGGGACAGGGCGATGAAAAACTGTTTTTT. Drawing the rest from reference TRBV5-4 and TRBJ1-4, the complete variable domain is ETGVTQSPTHLIKTRGQQVTLRCSSQSGHNTVSWYQQALGQGPQFIFQYYREEENGRGNFPPRFSGLQFPNYSSELNVNALELDDSALYLCASKGQGDEKLFFGSGTQLSVL.

The CDR3 spells CASSFRLGGEYGYTF. The CDR3 bases are TGTGCCAGCAGTTTCCGGCTAGGGGGCGAGTATGGCTACACCTTC. The chain carries TRBV28 and TRBJ1-2, with 7 bases fitting TRBD1. V lost 3 bases to trimming and J lost 5 bases; unmatched junction nucleotides: 9. Germline-derived CDR1 and CDR2 are MDHEN and SYDVKM. The CDR3 runs 15 residues.

The rearrangement joins TRBV19 to TRBJ1-1, with D uncertain. This CDR3 spans 13 amino acids. CDR1 is LNHDA, CDR2 SQIVND, per germline (reference sequence). V was shortened by 3 bases and J by 3 bases, with 8 bases between the two germline ends. This chain's CDR3 is CASSMGGYTEAFF. The CDR3 DNA sequence: TGTGCCAGTAGTATGGGCGGGTACACTGAAGCTTTCTTT.

The chain has TRBV5-6 and TRBJ2-7; 7 bases fit TRBD1. The CDR3 has 14 amino acids. V shed 4 bases and J 0 bases; nucleotides not matched to a gene: 4. The V gene's germline CDR1 is SGHDT and CDR2 YYEEEE. The CDR3 sequence: CASSTRDSSYEQYF. CDR3 bases: TGTGCCAGCAGCACCCGGGACAGCTCCTACGAGCAGTACTTC. The variable domain in full, completed from reference TRBV5-6 and TRBJ2-7, reads DAGVTQSPTHLIKTRGQQVTLRCSPKSGHDTVSWYQQALGQGPQFIFQYYEEEERQRGNFPDRFSGHQFPNYSSELNVNALLLGDSALYLCASSTRDSSYEQYFGPGTRLTVT.

This clone occurred a few times. The V gene is TRBV27, the J gene TRBJ1-1; 8 nucleotides match TRBD1. Germline V gives CDR1 MNHEY, CDR2 SMNVEV (reference sequence). The CDR3 extends over 15 amino acids. J gave up 3 bases and V 7 bases, and 10 bases lay outside the gene matches. This CDR3 reads CASTLNRGRHTEAFF. The CDR3 nucleotides are TGTGCCAGCACCCTCAACAGGGGGAGGCACACTGAAGCTTTCTTT.

The chain recombines TRBV3-1 (or the pseudogene TRBV3-2) with TRBJ1-6; 11 bases line up with TRBD1. V lost 3 bases and J lost 6; bases outside the gene matches: 4. The CDR3 spans 16 residues. Germline lookup yields CDR1 LGHDT and CDR2 YNNKEL (reference sequence). CDR3 amino acids: CASSQSGTGGNSPLHF. In nucleotides, the CDR3 is TGTGCCAGCAGCCAGTCCGGGACAGGGGGTAATTCACCCCTCCACTTT.

V and J are TRBV19 and TRBJ1-1, with D perhaps TRBD1 (6 bases). V dropped 7 bases and J dropped 0 bases, with 9 bases sitting between them. CDR3 length: 13 amino acids. Germline assignment: CDR1 LNHDA and CDR2 SQIVND (reference sequence). CDR3 protein: CASIGQLNTEAFF. In DNA form, the CDR3 reads TGTGCCAGTATCGGACAGCTGAACACTGAAGCTTTCTTT.